These 3 T cell receptor beta chains were all obtained from the same sample, sequenced in a study of blood T cell repertoires in COVID-19. The table came from immunoSEQ multiplex PCR; TCRdb's copy has only in-frame clones and leaves some out. Here the sample spans under 250,000 clones, approximately 90% being singletons. Sample: peripheral blood. These receptors came from a woman in her 30s with COVID-19, enrolled during active disease.

The V gene is TRBV18, the J gene TRBJ2-6, with TRBD1 matching 7 bases. The V segment lost 6 bases and the J segment 0 bases; nucleotides outside the gene matches: 11. The CDR3 runs 18 residues. Germline lookup yields CDR1 KGHSH and CDR2 LQKENI. The CDR3 protein is CASSLRTGDLSGANVLTF. The CDR3 DNA is TGTGCCAGCTCTCTACGTACAGGGGACCTCTCTGGGGCCAACGTCCTGACTTTC.

This sequence joins TRBV3-1 (or the pseudogene TRBV3-2) and TRBJ2-3; 9 bases are a match to TRBD2. J lost 3 bases, V lost 1 base, and 8 bases had no gene match. Germline V lookup: CDR1 LGHDT, CDR2 YNNKEL (reference sequence). There are 17 residues in the CDR3. The chain's CDR3 is CASSQANAGGVTDTQYF. The CDR3 DNA reads as TGTGCCAGCAGCCAAGCGAACGCGGGAGGGGTGACAGATACGCAGTATTTT.

This clone turned up a few times. The genes are TRBV5-4 and TRBJ2-3; the D is unclear. Trimming took 4 bases from V and 4 from J, leaving 10 bases between them. The CDR3 sequence is 13 residues long. CDR1 is SGHNT and CDR2 is YYREEE in the germline V gene (reference sequence). The CDR3 region is CASSPEWSDTQYF. The DNA of the CDR3 is TGTGCCAGCAGCCCCGAGTGGTCAGATACGCAGTATTTT.